Presented here are 22 T cell receptor beta chains from one specimen sequenced in a study of shared clonotypes between healthy human individuals. The table came from immunoSEQ multiplex PCR; TCRdb's copy has only in-frame clones and leaves some out. The data contain over 2 million clones, 85% to 95% of them seen just once; the ten biggest clones take up approximately 0.39%. Sequenced material: naive CD4+ T cells from PBMCs. Subset indicated: CD45RA+ positively selected. These receptor sequences come from a man aged 18 to 35 in good health. Some clones in this sample may be carry-over from other donors' samples.

Regarding this clone: Other nucleotide sequences in the sample specify the same CDR3. The chain combines TRBV9 with TRBJ2-3, with 7 bases identical to TRBD1. Germline-derived CDR1 and CDR2 are SGDLS and YYNGEE. The CDR3 extends over 15 amino acids. V lost 2 bases to trimming and J lost 2 bases; unmatched junction nucleotides: 5. CDR3 coding DNA: TGTGCCAGCAGCGTCCCGGGGACAGCCACAGATACGCAGTATTTT. It yields the protein CASSVPGTATDTQYF.

This chain connects TRBV11-3 to TRBJ2-7; D uncertain. Germline values: CDR1 SGHNT, CDR2 YENEEA. V dropped 1 base and J dropped 3 bases, with 10 bases sitting between them. This CDR3 has 14 residues. The CDR3 spells CASSLAHAVYEQYF. CDR3 DNA sequence: TGTGCCAGCAGCTTAGCCCATGCGGTCTACGAGCAGTACTTC.

V and J are TRBV7-8 and TRBJ2-1; 12 positions agree with TRBD2. This CDR3 contains 16 residues. Germline V lookup: CDR1 SGHVS, CDR2 FQNEAQ. V shed 2 bases and J 9 bases; nucleotides not matched to a gene: 8. As DNA, the CDR3 is TGTGCCAGCAGCTTAATTGCTAGCGGGAGGGCCAGTGAGCAGTTCTTC. Its protein is CASSLIASGRASEQFF. Variable domain in full (rest from reference TRBV7-8 and TRBJ2-1): GAGVSQSPRYKVAKRGQDVALRCDPISGHVSLFWYQQALGQGPEFLTYFQNEAQLDKSGLPSDRFFAERPEGSVSTLKIQRTQQEDSAVYLCASSLIASGRASEQFFGPGTRLTVL.

The CDR3 protein is CASNSGSPAYNEQFF. In DNA form, the CDR3 reads TGCGCCAGCAACTCGGGGAGTCCAGCCTACAATGAGCAGTTCTTC. This chain joins TRBV5-1 and TRBJ2-1; possible D gene TRBD2, 5 bases. Trimming cost V 6 bases and J 2 bases, with 15 bases left between them. The CDR3 contains 15 residues. The germline V gene has CDR1 SGHRS and CDR2 YFSETQ.

V is TRBV5-1 and J is TRBJ1-3; D is perhaps TRBD1 (5 bases). Trimming took off 0 bases at V and 4 bases at J, with 14 bases between the two ends. Germline-derived CDR1 and CDR2 are SGHRS and YFSETQ. The CDR3 totals 16 residues. The CDR3 sequence is CASSLAGGSYGNTIYF. The CDR3 coding sequence is TGCGCCAGCAGCTTGGCCGGGGGTTCGTACGGAAACACCATATATTTT.

The rearrangement uses TRBV5-1 and TRBJ1-2, with D perhaps matching TRBD1 (5 bases). CDR1 is SGHRS, CDR2 YFSETQ, per germline. Trimming removed 0 bases at V and 0 bases at J, with 9 bases between. The CDR3 length is 15 residues. This CDR3 reads CASSLGRGANYGYTF. The CDR3 region has the DNA TGCGCCAGCAGCTTGGGCCGGGGCGCTAACTATGGCTACACCTTC.

The rearrangement uses TRBV5-1 and TRBJ2-1, with D hard to call. The CDR3 length is 15 residues. From germline, CDR1 is SGHRS and CDR2 YFSETQ. Trimming cost V 5 bases and J 7 bases, with 19 bases left between them. CDR3 sequence reads: CASRIIGRWGNEQFF. The CDR3 coding sequence is TGCGCCAGCAGAATAATCGGTAGATGGGGAAATGAGCAGTTCTTC.

About this clone itself: Other DNA sequences within the sample encode an identical CDR3. The V gene is TRBV20-1, the J gene TRBJ1-1; D call uncertain. V was shortened by 3 bases and J by 8 bases, with 10 bases between the two germline ends. Germline CDR1 DFQATT, CDR2 SNEGSKA (reference sequence). The CDR3 length is 11 residues. CDR3 DNA: TGCAGTGCTAGGCGGCTGGGAGAAGCTTTCTTT. It specifies CSARRLGEAFF.

Details on this clone: Other DNA sequences in the same sample also yield this CDR3. The chain couples TRBV19 to TRBJ2-2; 14 bases agree with TRBD2. CDR1 is LNHDA and CDR2 is SQIVND in the germline V gene (reference sequence). This CDR3 comprises 15 residues. V lost 6 bases, J lost 5 bases, and 2 bases stayed unmatched. The CDR3 region has the DNA TGTGCCAGTAGGAGACTAGCGGGGGGGACCGGGGAGCTGTTTTTT. Its translation: CASRRLAGGTGELFF.

Comments on this clone: Different DNA sequences within this sample yield the same CDR3. This chain links TRBV19 with TRBJ1-1, with D unresolved. Trimming stripped 3 bases from V and 4 bases from J, with 9 bases between. The CDR3 is made up of 13 amino acids. Germline loops: CDR1 LNHDA, CDR2 SQIVND (reference sequence). CDR3 DNA: TGTGCCAGTAGTATTTTACGGGGCACTGAAGCTTTCTTT. Translating gives CASSILRGTEAFF.

This clone was found once. The CDR3 DNA reads as TGTGCCAGCAGCTTAGCCTCCCAAGCGGGCTCCTACGAGCAGTACTTC. Encoded protein: CASSLASQAGSYEQYF. The rearrangement uses TRBV7-2 and TRBJ2-7, with D tentatively TRBD2 (6 bases). Between the trimmed V and J ends, which lost 0 bases and 0 bases, there was a span of 12 bases. CDR1 is SGHTA and CDR2 is FQGNSA in the germline V gene. There are 16 residues in the CDR3.

This chain connects TRBV7-9 to TRBJ2-7; TRBD2 agrees at 12 bases. This CDR3 has 19 residues. CDR1 is SEHNR, CDR2 FQNEAQ, per germline (reference sequence). V shed 6 bases and J 2 bases; nucleotides not matched to a gene: 17. CDR3 region: CASSLARLAGEARAYEQYF. The CDR3 DNA is TGTGCCAGCAGTCTAGCCCGACTAGCGGGAGAGGCGAGGGCCTACGAGCAGTACTTC.

This chain connects TRBV29-1 to TRBJ2-1, with 8 bases identical to TRBD2. This CDR3 has 13 amino acids. V lost 6 bases, J lost 4 bases, and 5 bases stayed unmatched. CDR1 and CDR2 from the germline V gene are SQVTM and ANQGSEA. CDR3 sequence: CSVKTGGYNEQFF. In DNA form, the CDR3 reads TGCAGCGTCAAAACGGGGGGGTACAATGAGCAGTTCTTC.

The rearrangement uses TRBV7-3 and TRBJ2-1; 10 positions agree with TRBD2. Looked up from germline, CDR1 is SGHTA and CDR2 is FQGTGA. V shed 4 bases and J 2 bases; nucleotides not matched to a gene: 5. This CDR3 comprises 16 residues. The CDR3 coding sequence is TGTGCCAGCAGCTCCGGAGCGGGAGGGACCTACAATGAGCAGTTCTTC. This gives the protein CASSSGAGGTYNEQFF.

Here the CDR3 DNA reads TGTGCCAGCAGCTTTAGGCCCCTCACTGCTAACTATGGCTACACCTTC. Translating gives CASSFRPLTANYGYTF. V is TRBV7-2 and J is TRBJ1-2, with D unresolved. Germline-derived CDR1 and CDR2 are SGHTA and FQGNSA. Between the trimmed V and J ends, which lost 3 bases and 0 bases, there was a span of 14 bases. This CDR3 spans 16 amino acids.

The chain uses TRBV2 and TRBJ1-5; D is unclear. V gave up 2 bases and J gave up 6 bases, with 17 bases separating them. The germline V gene has CDR1 SNHLY and CDR2 FYNNEI. The CDR3 has 16 residues. The CDR3 nucleotides are TGTGCCAGCAGTGAAAGACCTTACCCGGGAAGTCAGCCCCAGCATTTT. As protein: CASSERPYPGSQPQHF.

DNA of the CDR3: TGCGCCAGCAGCATAACTAGCGGGAGGGCCTCAAAGAACAATGAGCAGTTCTTC. Its translation: CASSITSGRASKNNEQFF. The chain has TRBV5-1 and TRBJ2-1; 13 positions match TRBD2. The CDR3 spans 18 residues. The V gene end was trimmed by 4 bases and the J gene end by 5 bases; junction bases not matched to a gene: 12. Germline assignment: CDR1 SGHRS and CDR2 YFSETQ.

In regard to this clone: Other DNA sequences of this sample code for an identical CDR3. The V gene is TRBV7-3, the J gene TRBJ2-1; D is unresolved. Germline CDR1 SGHTA, CDR2 FQGTGA. The CDR3 covers 15 residues. Trimming pared 2 bases from V and 0 bases from J, leaving 8 bases between. CDR3 bases: TGTGCCAGCAGCTTAGAACGTCTCTCCTACAATGAGCAGTTCTTC. Residues: CASSLERLSYNEQFF. The entire variable domain, with the rest obtained from reference TRBV7-3 and TRBJ2-1, is as follows: GAGVSQTPSNKVTEKGKYVELRCDPISGHTALYWYRQSLGQGPEFLIYFQGTGAADDSGLPNDRFFAVRPEGSVSTLKIQRTERGDSAVYLCASSLERLSYNEQFFGPGTRLTVL.

This chain links TRBV19 with TRBJ2-1, with 7 nucleotides matching TRBD2. The CDR3 runs 16 residues. The ends lost 2 bases at V and 2 bases at J; junction bases unmatched: 6. The V gene's germline CDR1 is LNHDA and CDR2 SQIVND (reference sequence). CDR3 sequence: CASSILAGLTYNEQFF. The CDR3 DNA follows: TGTGCCAGTAGTATATTGGCGGGACTAACCTACAATGAGCAGTTCTTC.

The chain links TRBV6-1 to TRBJ2-2, with 13 bases that match TRBD2. The V gene's germline CDR1 is MNHNS and CDR2 SASEGT. The CDR3 sequence is 15 residues long. V lost 4 bases, J lost 8 bases, and 4 bases stayed unmatched. The CDR3 nucleotides read TGTGCCAGCAGTGCCGGACTAGCGGGAGCTGGGGAGCTGTTTTTT. Its protein product is CASSAGLAGAGELFF.

This chain joins TRBV7-9 and TRBJ1-4; 9 nucleotides agree with TRBD1. Germline-derived CDR1 and CDR2 are SEHNR and FQNEAQ (reference sequence). There are 19 residues in the CDR3. Losses at the gene ends were 4 bases for V and 0 bases for J; bases not matched to a gene: 12. The CDR3 DNA reads TGTGCCAGCAGCTCCGGGAACAGGGGGCAGGGGGCAACTAATGAAAAACTGTTTTTT. It is translated as CASSSGNRGQGATNEKLFF.

The chain has TRBV5-1 and TRBJ2-1; tentative D call: TRBD1 (6 bases). Germline V gene lookup returns CDR1 SGHRS and CDR2 YFSETQ. V shed 3 bases and J shed 9 bases, with 10 bases lying between them. The CDR3 runs to 12 residues. CDR3 sequence reads: CASSSTGFEQFF. In DNA form, the CDR3 reads TGCGCCAGCAGCTCAACAGGGTTTGAGCAGTTCTTC.